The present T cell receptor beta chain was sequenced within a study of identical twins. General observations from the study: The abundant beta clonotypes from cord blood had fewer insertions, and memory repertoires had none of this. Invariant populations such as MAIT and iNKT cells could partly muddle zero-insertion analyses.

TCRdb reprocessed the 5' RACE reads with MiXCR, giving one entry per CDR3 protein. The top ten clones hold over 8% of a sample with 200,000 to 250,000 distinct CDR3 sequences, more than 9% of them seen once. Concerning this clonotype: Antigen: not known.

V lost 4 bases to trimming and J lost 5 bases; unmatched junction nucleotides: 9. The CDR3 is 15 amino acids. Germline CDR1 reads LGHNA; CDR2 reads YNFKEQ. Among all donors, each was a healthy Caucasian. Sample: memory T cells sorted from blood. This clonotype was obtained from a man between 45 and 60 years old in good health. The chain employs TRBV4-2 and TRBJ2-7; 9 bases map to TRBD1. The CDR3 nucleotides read TGTGCCAGCAGCCCAACACAGGGGGCGAAGGACGAGCAGTACTTC. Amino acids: CASSPTQGAKDEQYF.